The clone carrying this TCR beta chain showed up just a few times. The sample comes from a study of early T cells in non-severe SARS-CoV-2 infection. Unique molecular identifier tags were affixed to discrete cDNA molecules. TCRdb independently ran MiXCR on the 5' RACE reads; one entry per CDR3 protein. The profile shows 50,000 to 70,000 distinct CDR3 sequences, approximately 9.3% of them singletons. The source is an adult who was a healthcare worker with PCR-confirmed SARS-CoV-2 infection or an uninfected control (not recorded which). The sequencing input was whole blood.

As DNA, the CDR3 is TGTGCCAGCTCACCAAGACAGGCCTATGGCTACACCTTC. The encoded protein is CASSPRQAYGYTF. The rearrangement links TRBV18 to TRBJ1-2; TRBD1 is a possible D gene (6 bases). The CDR3 loop spans 13 amino acids. The germline V gene encodes CDR1 KGHSH and CDR2 LQKENI. V lost 2 bases and J 4 bases, leaving 8 bases between the germline ends.